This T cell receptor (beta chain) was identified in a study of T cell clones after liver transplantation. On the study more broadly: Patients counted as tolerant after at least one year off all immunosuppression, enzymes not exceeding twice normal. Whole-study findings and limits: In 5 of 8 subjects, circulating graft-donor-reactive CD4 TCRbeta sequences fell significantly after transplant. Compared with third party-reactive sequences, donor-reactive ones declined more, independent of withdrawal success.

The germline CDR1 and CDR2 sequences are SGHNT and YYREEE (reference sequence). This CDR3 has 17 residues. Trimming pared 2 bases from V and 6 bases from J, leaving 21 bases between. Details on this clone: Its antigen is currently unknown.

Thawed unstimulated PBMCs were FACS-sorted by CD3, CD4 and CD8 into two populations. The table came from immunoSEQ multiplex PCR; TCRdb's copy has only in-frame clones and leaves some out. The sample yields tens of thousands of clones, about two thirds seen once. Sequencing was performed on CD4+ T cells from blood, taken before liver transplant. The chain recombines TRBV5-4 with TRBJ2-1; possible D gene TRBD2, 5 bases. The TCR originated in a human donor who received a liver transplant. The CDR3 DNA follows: TGTGCCAGCAGCTTTGATAGAGGGCGGACGAGGGCCAATGAGCAGTTCTTC. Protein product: CASSFDRGRTRANEQFF.